The 3 T cell receptor beta chains reported below all come from one sample, sequenced in a study of T cells in Graves' hyperthyroidism and ophthalmopathy. RNA transcripts served as the template for amplifying TCR beta CDR3 regions. Researchers ran a first-round RT-PCR on the TCR CDR3 using the HTBI primer set. TCRdb reanalysed the multiplex PCR reads using MiXCR and keeps one entry per CDR3 protein. This table holds about 530,000 distinct CDR3 sequences, roughly 15% found once. Sequences were obtained from blood. The receptors shown here come from a woman aged 18-30 years with Graves' ophthalmopathy.

This clonotype was counted a few times. A much larger clone lies a single base off, so this may be a read error. The chain couples TRBV28 to TRBJ1-6, with D possibly being TRBD1 (5 bases). CDR3 length: 14 amino acids. CDR1 MDHEN and CDR2 SYDVKM come from the germline V gene. CDR3 amino acids: CASSFPGENSPLLF. The DNA for the CDR3 is TGTGCCAGCAGTTTCCCGGGGGAAAATTCACCCCTCCTCTTT.

For this clonotype: A much larger clone sits a single nucleotide away, making a read error possible. The chain employs TRBV2 and TRBJ1-1, with D possibly TRBD1 on 5 matching bases. V was trimmed by 5 bases and J by 5 bases, leaving 12 bases between them. Germline loops: CDR1 SNHLY, CDR2 FYNNEI. The CDR3 sequence is 13 residues long. CDR3 DNA sequence: TGTGCCAGCAGTCAGGGTTGGGAGACTGAAGCTTTCTTT. Translated: CASSQGWETEAFF. Supplemented by reference TRBV2 and TRBJ1-1, the full variable domain reads EPEVTQTPSHQVTQMGQEVILRCVPISNHLYFYWYRQILGQKVEFLVSFYNNEISEKSEIFDDQFSVERPDGSNFTLKIRSTKLEDSAMYFCASSQGWETEAFFGQGTRLTVV.

The chain links TRBV4-1 to TRBJ1-1; tentative D call: TRBD1 (5 bases). V lost 0 bases and J lost 6, with 20 bases in between. Germline values: CDR1 MGHRA, CDR2 YSYEKL. This CDR3 has 17 residues. CDR3 DNA sequence: TGCGCCAGCAGCCAAGAAAGCGGGACCGGGAGGATCTCTGAAGCTTTCTTT. Amino acids: CASSQESGTGRISEAFF.